This TCR beta chain derives from a study of blood T cell repertoires in COVID-19. There are 14 residues in the CDR3. To note about this clone: Other DNA sequences in the sample encode the same CDR3.

Clones were read by immunoSEQ multiplex PCR, and TCRdb kept only the in-frame ones, dropping some. The table shows roughly 140,000 clones, with about 86% occurring only once. The chain has TRBV21-1 and TRBJ2-3; the table gives TRBD1 as D, unverified against the DNA. TRBV21-1 is an annotated pseudogene. The TCR sequence derives from a man between 65 and 80 years old with acute or convalescent COVID-19. Sequenced sample: peripheral blood. CDR3 bases: TGTGCCAGCAGCAATGGGACAGGGGCAGATACGCAGTATTTT. It is translated as CASSNGTGADTQYF.